This record looks at one TCR beta chain sequence and its context. Its target is unknown. This record belongs to a study of T cells in tuberculosis. In the study overall: This South African cohort compared adolescents with or without latent tuberculosis against adults with active tuberculosis.

Latent tuberculosis screening used tuberculin skin test and IGRA at entry. Study outcomes and limitations: Smaller alpha distances in active tuberculosis partly reflected shorter CDR3-alpha lengths. Active tuberculosis cases were adults; controls were adolescents.

The CDR3 consists of 14 residues. Germline loops: CDR1 MNHEY, CDR2 SVGAGI. Trimming removed 6 bases from V and 7 bases from J; junction bases left unmatched: 10. Generated by immunoSEQ multiplex PCR, the TCRdb table keeps only in-frame clones and is missing some. The sample includes 45,000 or so clones, nearly 97% of them seen just once. The receptor was isolated from a donor between 10 and 35 years old with latent tuberculosis or without tuberculosis infection. Sequencing was done on a sample of PBMCs. V usage is TRBV6-5 and J usage is TRBJ2-3; 7 nucleotides line up with TRBD2. CDR3 bases: TGTGCCAGCAGGGGGCTAGCGGACCGGCATACGCAGTATTTT. Translated, it gives CASRGLADRHTQYF.